This T cell receptor beta chain was sequenced during a study of human T cells and chemical hapten exposure. Study-level findings and limits: No change in TCRs above 1 in 1000 frequency was produced by DPC sensitization.

In this sample, this clonotype turned up a few times. Its antigen is still unknown. Total RNA was isolated from unfractionated whole blood. Germline values: CDR1 LNHDA, CDR2 SQIVND (reference sequence). This CDR3 spans 16 amino acids. V gave up 7 bases and J gave up 0 bases, with 15 bases separating them. It was the library that attached unique molecular identifiers to individual cDNA molecules. TCRdb reanalysed the 5' RACE reads using MiXCR and keeps one entry per CDR3 protein. The sample records 110,000 or so distinct CDR3 sequences, 15% to 20% being singletons. The sequence derives from a human donor in good health. The chain joins TRBV19 to TRBJ2-2; either TRBD1 or TRBD2 may supply D (5 bases each). CDR3 sequence reads: CASTALGEPNTGELFF. In DNA, the CDR3 is TGTGCCAGTACCGCCCTGGGGGAGCCGAACACCGGGGAGCTGTTTTTT.